Below, 13 T cell receptor beta chains from the same sample are listed, as sequenced in a study of T cell changes during pregnancy in multiple sclerosis. Sequencing used immunoSEQ multiplex PCR; TCRdb keeps in-frame clones, though not all of them. Among roughly 22,000 clones listed, just over 90% were seen once. The sample consisted of CD4+ T cells from peripheral blood mononuclear cells, taken after pregnancy. The source of these receptors is a female donor in good health, enrolled as a control in a pregnancy study.

The chain links TRBV5-1 to TRBJ2-5; 7 bases align to TRBD2. CDR3 length: 15 residues. J was trimmed by 1 base and V by 4 bases; bases with no gene match: 7. Germline lookup yields CDR1 SGHRS and CDR2 YFSETQ. The CDR3 spells CASSGGGSGQETQYF. CDR3 sequence (DNA): TGCGCCAGCAGCGGGGGGGGAAGCGGCCAAGAGACCCAGTACTTC. The variable domain in full, with the rest retrieved from reference TRBV5-1 and TRBJ2-5, is KAGVTQTPRYLIKTRGQQVTLSCSPISGHRSVSWYQQTPGQGLQFLFEYFSETQRNKGNFPGRFSGRQFSNSRSEMNVSTLELGDSALYLCASSGGGSGQETQYFGPGTRLLVL.

The chain couples TRBV11-2 to TRBJ2-1, with TRBD2 matching 12 bases. CDR3 length: 16 amino acids. The germline V gene has CDR1 SGHAT and CDR2 FQNNGV. Trimming removed 4 bases from V and 6 bases from J; junction bases left unmatched: 7. The CDR3 protein is CASSWTLAGGSNEQFF. CDR3 sequence (DNA): TGTGCCAGCAGCTGGACCCTAGCGGGAGGGAGCAATGAGCAGTTCTTC.

V usage is TRBV7-2 and J usage is TRBJ1-4; the D gene is possibly TRBD1 (5 bases). Germline CDR1 is SGHTA and CDR2 is FQGNSA. The CDR3 extends over 16 amino acids. V was shortened by 5 bases and J by 8 bases, with 21 bases between the two germline ends. The CDR3 bases are TGTGCCAGCAGCGTGTCGGTAACAGGACGAAACGAAAAACTGTTTTTT. Translation gives CASSVSVTGRNEKLFF.

The chain employs TRBV4-2 and TRBJ2-1, with 7 positions matching TRBD2. With V trimmed by 5 bases and J by 0 bases, 10 bases remained unmatched. This CDR3 is built from 17 residues. Germline V gene sequence: CDR1 LGHNA, CDR2 YNFKEQ. As DNA, the CDR3 is TGTGCCAGCAGCACCCCTCTTGGCGGGAGCTCCTACAATGAGCAGTTCTTC. Protein: CASSTPLGGSSYNEQFF.

The V call is TRBV10-3, the J call TRBJ2-1; 14 bases fit TRBD2. There are 20 residues in the CDR3. Germline loops: CDR1 ENHRY, CDR2 SYGVKD. Germline trimming cut 3 bases from V and 5 bases from J; bases unmatched to any gene: 15. CDR3 coding DNA: TGTGCCATCAGTGACCGGGACGGGACTAGCGGGAGAGGGGTAAACAATGAGCAGTTCTTC. Encoded protein: CAISDRDGTSGRGVNNEQFF.

The chain joins TRBV28 to TRBJ2-5, with 13 bases matching TRBD2. Germline assignment: CDR1 MDHEN and CDR2 SYDVKM. CDR3 length: 20 residues. After removal of 7 bases from V and 7 bases from J, the junction contained 24 bases not matched to a gene. The CDR3 region is CASTRPRWAGTSGTAGTQYF. In DNA, the CDR3 is TGTGCCAGCACAAGGCCCAGGTGGGCCGGGACTAGCGGGACTGCCGGGACCCAGTACTTC.

This clone was recorded only once. The chain's CDR3 is CASSPRDVRNTEAFF. CDR3 nucleotide sequence: TGTGCCAGCTCACCCCGGGATGTTAGGAACACTGAAGCTTTCTTT. J is TRBJ1-1 and V is TRBV18; no reliable D call. Trimming stripped 3 bases from V and 1 base from J, with 12 bases between. The CDR3 is 15 amino acids. CDR1 KGHSH and CDR2 LQKENI come from the germline V gene.

This chain links TRBV30 with TRBJ2-2, with D uncertain. V was cut by 4 bases and J by 6 bases, with 12 bases left in between. This CDR3 has 13 residues. CDR1 and CDR2 (germline): GTSNPN, SVGIG (reference sequence). The CDR3 DNA follows: TGTGCCTGGACGCGACTCGAATCCGGGGAGCTGTTTTTT. This gives the protein CAWTRLESGELFF. Using reference TRBV30 and TRBJ2-2 for the parts outside the CDR3, the full variable domain is SQTIHQWPATLVQPVGSPLSLECTVEGTSNPNLYWYRQAAGRGLQLLFYSVGIGQISSEVPQNLSASRPQDRQFILSSKKLLLSDSGFYLCAWTRLESGELFFGEGSRLTVL.

CDR3 region: CASSLTSGGAYEQYF. DNA for the CDR3: TGTGCCAGCAGCTTGACTAGCGGGGGAGCCTACGAGCAGTACTTC. The chain carries TRBV7-2 and TRBJ2-7, with TRBD2 matching 12 bases. This CDR3 is 15 amino acids long. The V segment lost 3 bases and the J segment 2 bases; nucleotides outside the gene matches: 2. The germline V gene encodes CDR1 SGHTA and CDR2 FQGNSA.

CDR3 in DNA: TGTGCCTGGAGTACGACAGGGTTAGGCCAGCCCCAGCATTTT. Its protein product is CAWSTTGLGQPQHF. The rearrangement joins TRBV30 to TRBJ1-5, with TRBD1 identical over 7 bases. V lost 2 bases to trimming and J lost 7 bases; unmatched junction nucleotides: 8. The CDR3 sequence is 14 residues long. CDR1 and CDR2 from the germline V gene are GTSNPN and SVGIG (reference sequence).

The rearrangement links TRBV27 to TRBJ2-7, with 7 bases aligning to TRBD1. This CDR3 region has 14 residues. J gave up 3 bases and V 6 bases, and 8 bases lay outside the gene matches. Germline V gene lookup returns CDR1 MNHEY and CDR2 SMNVEV (reference sequence). The chain's CDR3 is CASSRTGQLYEQYF. CDR3 sequence (DNA): TGTGCCAGCAGCCGGACGGGACAGCTCTACGAGCAGTACTTC.

This chain joins TRBV11-2 and TRBJ1-1, with D unresolved. Trimming stripped 4 bases from V and 11 bases from J, with 8 bases between. CDR1 is SGHAT, CDR2 FQNNGV, per germline. This CDR3 has 10 amino acids. CDR3 protein: CASSSPVAFF. CDR3 bases: TGTGCCAGCAGCTCCCCCGTGGCTTTCTTT.

A note on this clone: Other DNA variants within this sample encode the same CDR3. The chain combines TRBV18 with TRBJ1-5; perhaps TRBD1 as D (5 bases). The germline V gene has CDR1 KGHSH and CDR2 LQKENI. The CDR3 consists of 13 residues. The V end lost 3 bases, the J end lost 5 bases, and 8 bases lay between the germline ends. The DNA for the CDR3 is TGTGCCAGCTCACCGGGCAGGGATCAGCCCCAGCATTTT. Residues: CASSPGRDQPQHF.